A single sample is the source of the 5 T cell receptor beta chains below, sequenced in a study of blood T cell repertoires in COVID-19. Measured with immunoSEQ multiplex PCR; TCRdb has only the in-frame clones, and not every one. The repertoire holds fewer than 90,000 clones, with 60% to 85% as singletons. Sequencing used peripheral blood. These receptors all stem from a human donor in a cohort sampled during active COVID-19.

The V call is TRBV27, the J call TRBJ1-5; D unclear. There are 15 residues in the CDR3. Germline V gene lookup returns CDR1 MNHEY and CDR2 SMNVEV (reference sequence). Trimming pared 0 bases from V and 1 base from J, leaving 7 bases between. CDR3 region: CASSLSWQSNQPQHF. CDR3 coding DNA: TGTGCCAGCAGTTTATCGTGGCAGAGCAATCAGCCCCAGCATTTT.

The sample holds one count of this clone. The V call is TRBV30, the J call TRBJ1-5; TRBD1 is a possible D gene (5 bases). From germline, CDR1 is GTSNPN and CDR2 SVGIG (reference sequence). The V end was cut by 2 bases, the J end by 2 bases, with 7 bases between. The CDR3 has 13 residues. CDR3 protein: CAWSKQGNQPQHF. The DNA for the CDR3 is TGTGCCTGGAGTAAACAGGGCAATCAGCCCCAGCATTTT.

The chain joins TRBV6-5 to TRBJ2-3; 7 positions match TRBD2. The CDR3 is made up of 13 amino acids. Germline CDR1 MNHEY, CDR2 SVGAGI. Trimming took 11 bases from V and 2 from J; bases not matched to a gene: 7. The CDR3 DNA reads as TGTGCCGCCATGCGGGGGTTCACAGATACGCAGTATTTT. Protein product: CAAMRGFTDTQYF.

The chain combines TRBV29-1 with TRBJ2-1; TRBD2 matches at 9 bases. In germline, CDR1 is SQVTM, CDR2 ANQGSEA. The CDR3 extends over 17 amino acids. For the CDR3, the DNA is TGCATCCCTGAGGGTGGCGGGAGGGCCTTCTCCTACAATGAGCAGTTCTTC. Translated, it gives CIPEGGGRAFSYNEQFF.

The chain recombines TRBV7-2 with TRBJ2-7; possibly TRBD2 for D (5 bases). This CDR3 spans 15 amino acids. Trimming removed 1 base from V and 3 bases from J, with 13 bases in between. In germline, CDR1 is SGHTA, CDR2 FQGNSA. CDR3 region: CASSLEEGVNYEQYF. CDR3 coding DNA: TGTGCCAGCAGCTTAGAAGAGGGAGTAAACTACGAGCAGTACTTC.